This TCR beta chain was obtained from a study of T cell changes during pregnancy in multiple sclerosis. Profiling relied on immunoSEQ multiplex PCR, and the TCRdb table lists in-frame clones only, not all of them. The sample lists 50,000 to 80,000 clones, just under 95% seen once, with roughly 1.5% in the top ten. CDR3 size: 17 residues. CDR1 and CDR2 from the germline V gene are SGHAT and FQNNGV. Trimming at V came to 6 bases and at J to 0 bases, leaving 6 bases not matched to a gene. The chain recombines TRBV11-2 with TRBJ2-6, with 9 bases that match TRBD1. The TCR originated in a female donor with multiple sclerosis, enrolled in a pregnancy study. The sequences come from peripheral blood, collected in the second trimester of pregnancy. CDR3 protein: CASSLTGGSSGANVLTF. As DNA, the CDR3 is TGTGCCAGCAGTTTGACAGGGGGTAGCTCTGGGGCCAACGTCCTGACTTTC. The full variable domain, rest sourced from reference TRBV11-2 and TRBJ2-6, is EAGVAQSPRYKIIEKRQSVAFWCNPISGHATLYWYQQILGQGPKLLIQFQNNGVVDDSQLPKDRFSAERLKGVDSTLKIQPAKLEDSAVYLCASSLTGGSSGANVLTFGAGSRLTVL.